What follows are 4 T cell receptor beta chains derived from one specimen sequenced in a study of T cell changes during pregnancy in multiple sclerosis. Libraries were prepared by immunoSEQ multiplex PCR; TCRdb keeps only in-frame clonotypes and omits some of them. This table holds about 40,000 clones, roughly nine tenths found once. The source material was CD4+ T cells from peripheral blood mononuclear cells, sampled before pregnancy. The receptors originated from a female donor with multiple sclerosis, enrolled in a pregnancy study.

This clone was observed a few times. The gene calls are TRBV18 and TRBJ1-5; a weak D match, TRBD1 (5 bases). Germline V lookup: CDR1 KGHSH, CDR2 LQKENI. The V end lost 6 bases, the J end lost 6 bases, and 9 bases lay between the germline ends. This CDR3 spans 12 amino acids. The DNA for the CDR3 is TGTGCCAGCTCGGGGGGAGGTCAGCCCCAGCATTTT. It encodes CASSGGGQPQHF.

CDR3 nucleotides: TGTGCCAGCGGTCGCAGTAACTATGGCTACACCTTC. It specifies CASGRSNYGYTF. This chain uses TRBV27 with TRBJ1-2; D gene ambiguous. Germline V gives CDR1 MNHEY, CDR2 SMNVEV (reference sequence). Between the trimmed V and J ends, which lost 8 bases and 1 base, there was a span of 8 bases. The CDR3 covers 12 residues.

This clone came up once. V and J are TRBV19 and TRBJ1-4; D gene ambiguous. Trimming took off 2 bases at V and 8 bases at J, with 12 bases between the two ends. In germline, CDR1 is LNHDA, CDR2 SQIVND (reference sequence). CDR3 length: 14 residues. DNA of the CDR3: TGTGCCAGTAGTATAATCTTGGCGGGGGAAAAACTGTTTTTT. It specifies CASSIILAGEKLFF.

The rearrangement links TRBV5-6 to TRBJ2-1; no firm D call. The CDR3 runs 12 residues. The ends were cut back, 4 bases at V and 8 bases at J, with 10 bases in the middle. Germline-derived CDR1 and CDR2 are SGHDT and YYEEEE. CDR3 amino acids: CASSNRQDEQFF. The CDR3 bases are TGTGCCAGCAGCAACAGACAAGATGAGCAGTTCTTC.